One T cell receptor (beta chain) is described in this entry. Its specificity is unknown. V lost 2 bases and J lost 15, with 29 bases in between. Germline V gene data show CDR1 as LGHNT and CDR2 as FRNRAP. The CDR3 consists of 17 residues. Here immunoSEQ multiplex PCR was the method, and the copy in TCRdb shows in-frame clones only, minus some. This sample carries about 110,000 clones, roughly 87% of them seen once, and the ten largest clones take less than 4%. This entry is derived from a study of T cell responses to AZD1222 COVID-19 vaccine. Findings and caveats of the study: Distributed over spike, vaccine-associated CD4 TCRs predominated at 160-218 and 743-854. The donors showed a predominance of white British ancestry and of females, with possible underestimation of clonal diversity. The repertoires were collected only after the peak T cell response. Increased Spike-specific TCR breadth and depth were observed after two AZD1222 doses.

This chain links TRBV12-5 with TRBJ2-1, with D perhaps given as TRBD1 or TRBD2 (5 bases each). The sequences come from peripheral blood, collected on day 0 of MenACWY control vaccination. The clonotype was recovered from an adult in good health. Written as DNA, the CDR3 is TGTGCTAGTGGTTTGTCTGGGGGTCAAGGTCGGGCCCCTGTGCGGTTCTTC. It yields the protein CASGLSGGQGRAPVRFF.